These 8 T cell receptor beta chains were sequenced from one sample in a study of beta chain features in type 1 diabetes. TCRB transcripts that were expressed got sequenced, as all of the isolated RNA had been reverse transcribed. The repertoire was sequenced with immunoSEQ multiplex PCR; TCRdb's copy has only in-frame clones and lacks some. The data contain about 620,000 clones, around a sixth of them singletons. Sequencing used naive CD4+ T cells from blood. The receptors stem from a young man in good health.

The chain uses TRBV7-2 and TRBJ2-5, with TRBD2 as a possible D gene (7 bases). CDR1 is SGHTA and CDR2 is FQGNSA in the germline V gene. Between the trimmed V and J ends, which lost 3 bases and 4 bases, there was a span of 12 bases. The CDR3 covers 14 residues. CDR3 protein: CASSFGAGAETQYF. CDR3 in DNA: TGTGCCAGCAGCTTTGGGGCGGGGGCAGAGACCCAGTACTTC.

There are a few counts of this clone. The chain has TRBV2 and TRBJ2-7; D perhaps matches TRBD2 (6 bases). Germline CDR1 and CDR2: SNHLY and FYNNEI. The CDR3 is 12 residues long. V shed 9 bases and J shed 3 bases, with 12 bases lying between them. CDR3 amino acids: CARGLNSYEQYF. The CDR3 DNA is TGTGCCAGGGGACTGAACAGCTACGAGCAGTACTTC.

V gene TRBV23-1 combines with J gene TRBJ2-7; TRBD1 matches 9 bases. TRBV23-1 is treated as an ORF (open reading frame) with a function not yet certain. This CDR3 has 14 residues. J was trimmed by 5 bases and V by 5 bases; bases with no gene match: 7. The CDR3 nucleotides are TGCGCCAGCAGTTCCGGGACAGGGTCCCACGAGCAGTACTTC. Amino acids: CASSSGTGSHEQYF.

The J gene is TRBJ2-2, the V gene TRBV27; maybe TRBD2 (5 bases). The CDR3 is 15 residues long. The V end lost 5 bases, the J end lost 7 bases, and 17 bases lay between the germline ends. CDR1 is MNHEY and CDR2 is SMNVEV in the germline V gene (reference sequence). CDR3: CASSRWHSRDGELFF. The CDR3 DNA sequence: TGTGCCAGCAGTAGGTGGCACAGTCGGGACGGGGAGCTGTTTTTT.

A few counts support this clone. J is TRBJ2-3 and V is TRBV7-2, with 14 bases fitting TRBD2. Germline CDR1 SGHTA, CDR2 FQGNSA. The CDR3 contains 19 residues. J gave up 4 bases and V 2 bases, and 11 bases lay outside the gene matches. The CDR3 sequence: CASSLYPTGTSGSPDTQYF. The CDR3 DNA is TGTGCCAGCAGCTTATACCCCACCGGGACTAGCGGGAGTCCAGATACGCAGTATTTT. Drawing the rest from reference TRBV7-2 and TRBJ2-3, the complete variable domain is GAGVSQSPSNKVTEKGKDVELRCDPISGHTALYWYRQSLGQGLEFLIYFQGNSAPDKSGLPSDRFSAERTGGSVSTLTIQRTQQEDSAVYLCASSLYPTGTSGSPDTQYFGPGTRLTVL.

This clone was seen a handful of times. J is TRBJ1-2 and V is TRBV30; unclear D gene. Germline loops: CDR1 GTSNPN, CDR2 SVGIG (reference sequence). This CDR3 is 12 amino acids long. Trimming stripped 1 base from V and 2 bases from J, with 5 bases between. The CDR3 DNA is TGTGCCTGGAGTGGTTCGAACTATGGCTACACCTTC. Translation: CAWSGSNYGYTF.

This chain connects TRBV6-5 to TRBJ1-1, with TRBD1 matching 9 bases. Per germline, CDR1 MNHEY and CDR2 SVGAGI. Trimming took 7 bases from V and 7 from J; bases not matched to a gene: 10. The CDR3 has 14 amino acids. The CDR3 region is CASTRPRGQGEAFF. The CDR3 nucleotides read TGTGCCAGCACCCGCCCTAGGGGACAGGGTGAAGCTTTCTTT.

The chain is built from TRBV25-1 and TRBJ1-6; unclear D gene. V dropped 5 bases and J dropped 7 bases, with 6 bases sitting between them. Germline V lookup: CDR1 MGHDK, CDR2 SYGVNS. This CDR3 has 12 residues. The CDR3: CASSSLNSPLHF. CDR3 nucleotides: TGTGCCAGCAGTAGTTTAAATTCACCCCTCCACTTT. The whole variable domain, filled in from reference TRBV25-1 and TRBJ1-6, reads EADIYQTPRYLVIGTGKKITLECSQTMGHDKMYWYQQDPGMELHLIHYSYGVNSTEKGDLSSESTVSRIRTEHFPLTLESARPSHTSQYLCASSSLNSPLHFGNGTRLTVT.